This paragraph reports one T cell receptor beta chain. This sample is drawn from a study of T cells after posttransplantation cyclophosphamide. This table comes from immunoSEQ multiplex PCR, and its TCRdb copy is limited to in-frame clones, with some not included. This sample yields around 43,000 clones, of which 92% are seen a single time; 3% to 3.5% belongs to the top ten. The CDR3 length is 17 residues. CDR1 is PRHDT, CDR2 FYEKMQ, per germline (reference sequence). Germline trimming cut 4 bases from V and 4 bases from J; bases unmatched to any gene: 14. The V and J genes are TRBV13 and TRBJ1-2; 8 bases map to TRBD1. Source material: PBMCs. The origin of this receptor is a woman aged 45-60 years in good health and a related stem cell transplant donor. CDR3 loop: CASSSSDDRGFGYGYTF. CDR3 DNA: TGTGCCAGCAGCTCCTCCGACGACAGGGGATTCGGCTATGGCTACACCTTC.